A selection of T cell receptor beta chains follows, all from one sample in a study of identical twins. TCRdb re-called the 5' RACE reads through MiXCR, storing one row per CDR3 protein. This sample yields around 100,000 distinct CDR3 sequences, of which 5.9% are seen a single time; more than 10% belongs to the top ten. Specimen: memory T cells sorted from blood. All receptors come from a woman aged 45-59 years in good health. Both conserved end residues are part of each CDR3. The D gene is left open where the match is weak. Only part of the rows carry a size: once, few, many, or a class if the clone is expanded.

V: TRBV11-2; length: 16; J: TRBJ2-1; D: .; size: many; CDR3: CASSLGGWTVGVEQFF; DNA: TGTGCCAGCAGCTTAGGGGGGTGGACAGTTGGAGTTGAGCAGTTCTTC
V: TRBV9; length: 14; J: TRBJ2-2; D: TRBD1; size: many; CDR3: CASSAGTGTGELFF; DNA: TGTGCCAGCAGCGCCGGGACAGGCACCGGGGAGCTGTTTTTT
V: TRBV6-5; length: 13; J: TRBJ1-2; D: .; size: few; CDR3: CASSSGVGYGYTF; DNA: TGTGCCAGCAGTTCTGGGGTGGGCTATGGCTACACCTTC
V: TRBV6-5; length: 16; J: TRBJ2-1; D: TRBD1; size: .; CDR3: CASSYSFGQGANEQFF; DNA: TGTGCCAGCAGTTACTCGTTCGGACAGGGGGCTAATGAGCAGTTCTTC
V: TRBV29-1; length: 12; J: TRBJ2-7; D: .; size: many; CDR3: CSLRDGSYEQYF; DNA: TGCAGCCTCCGGGACGGATCCTACGAGCAGTACTTC
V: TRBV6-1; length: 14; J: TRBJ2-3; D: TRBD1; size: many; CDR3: CASSLWTGRDTQYF; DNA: TGTGCCAGCAGTCTCTGGACAGGGAGAGATACGCAGTATTTT
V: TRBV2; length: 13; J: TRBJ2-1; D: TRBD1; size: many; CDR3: CASSRTGGDEQFF; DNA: TGTGCCAGCAGTCGGACAGGGGGCGATGAGCAGTTCTTC
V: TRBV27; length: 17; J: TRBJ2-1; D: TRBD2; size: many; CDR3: CASMGHSGRANFDEQFF; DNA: TGTGCCAGCATGGGACATAGCGGGAGGGCCAATTTTGATGAGCAGTTCTTC
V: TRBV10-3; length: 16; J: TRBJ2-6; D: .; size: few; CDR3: CAISKTGTSGANVLTF; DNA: TGTGCCATCAGCAAAACAGGGACCTCTGGGGCCAACGTCCTGACTTTC
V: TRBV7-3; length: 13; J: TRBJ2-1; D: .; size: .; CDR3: CASSLTTSSEQFF; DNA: TGTGCCAGCAGCTTGACAACTAGCTCTGAGCAGTTCTTC
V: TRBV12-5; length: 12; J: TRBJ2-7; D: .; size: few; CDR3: CASGLDYYEQYF; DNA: TGTGCTAGTGGTTTGGACTACTACGAGCAGTACTTC
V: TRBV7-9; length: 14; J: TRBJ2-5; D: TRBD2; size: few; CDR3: CASSRGVEEETQYF; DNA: TGTGCCAGCAGCCGGGGGGTAGAGGAAGAGACCCAGTACTTC
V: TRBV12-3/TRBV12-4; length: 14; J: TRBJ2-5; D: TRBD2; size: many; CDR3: CASTDGWGGETQYF; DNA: TGTGCCAGCACGGACGGCTGGGGGGGGGAGACCCAGTACTTC
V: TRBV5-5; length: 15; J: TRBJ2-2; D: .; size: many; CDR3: CASSFLDSATGELFF; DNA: TGTGCCAGCAGCTTTCTCGACAGTGCCACCGGGGAGCTGTTTTTT
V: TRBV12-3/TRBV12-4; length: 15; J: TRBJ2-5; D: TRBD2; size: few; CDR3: CACGGGSGTEETQYF; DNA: TGTGCCTGCGGGGGGGGGAGCGGGACTGAAGAGACCCAGTACTTC
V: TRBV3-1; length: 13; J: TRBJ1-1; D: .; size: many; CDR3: CASSQIGNTEAFF; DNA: TGTGCCAGCAGCCAGATCGGGAACACTGAAGCTTTCTTT
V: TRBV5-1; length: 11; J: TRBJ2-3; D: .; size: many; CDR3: CASSLTDTQYF; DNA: TGCGCCAGCAGCTTGACAGATACGCAGTATTTT
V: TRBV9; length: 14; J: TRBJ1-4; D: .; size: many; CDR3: CASSVDITNEKLFF; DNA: TGTGCCAGCAGCGTAGACATAACTAATGAAAAACTGTTTTTT
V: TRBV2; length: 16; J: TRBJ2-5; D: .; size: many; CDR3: CASSEAQASVQETQYF; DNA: TGTGCCAGCAGTGAAGCGCAGGCTAGCGTGCAAGAGACCCAGTACTTC
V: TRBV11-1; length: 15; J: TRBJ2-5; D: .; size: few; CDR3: CASSQQGGGQETQYF; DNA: TGTGCCAGCAGTCAACAGGGGGGGGGCCAAGAGACCCAGTACTTC
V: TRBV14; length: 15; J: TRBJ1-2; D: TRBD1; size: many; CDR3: CASSQTGGASYGYTF; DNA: TGTGCCAGCAGCCAGACAGGGGGCGCATCCTATGGCTACACCTTC
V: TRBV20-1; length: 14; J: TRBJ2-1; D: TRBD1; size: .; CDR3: CSAPPRDRGNEQFF; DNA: TGCAGTGCCCCCCCCCGGGACAGGGGAAATGAGCAGTTCTTC
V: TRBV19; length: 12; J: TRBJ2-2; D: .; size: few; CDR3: CASRILGGELFF; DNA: TGTGCCAGTAGAATACTTGGCGGGGAGCTGTTTTTT
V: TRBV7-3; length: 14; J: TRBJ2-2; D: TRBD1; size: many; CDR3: CASSAAQGAGELFF; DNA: TGTGCCAGCAGCGCTGCGCAGGGGGCCGGGGAGCTGTTTTTT
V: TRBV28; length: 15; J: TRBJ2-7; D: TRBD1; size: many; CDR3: CASRPSWIGGGEQYF; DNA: TGTGCCAGCCGGCCTTCCTGGATAGGGGGCGGCGAGCAGTACTTC
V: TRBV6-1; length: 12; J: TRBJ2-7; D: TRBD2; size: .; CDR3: CASSVTSVEQYF; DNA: TGTGCCAGCAGCGTGACTAGCGTGGAGCAGTACTTC
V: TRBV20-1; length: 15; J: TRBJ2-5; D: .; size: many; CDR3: CSARALGPREKTQYF; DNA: TGCAGTGCTAGAGCCCTGGGCCCCAGGGAAAAGACCCAGTACTTC
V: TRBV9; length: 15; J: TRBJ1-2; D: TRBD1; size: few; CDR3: CASSGRQGAGYGYTF; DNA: TGTGCCAGCAGCGGAAGACAGGGGGCAGGCTATGGCTACACCTTC
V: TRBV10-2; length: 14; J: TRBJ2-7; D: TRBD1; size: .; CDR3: CASRAGQGTYEQYF; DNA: TGCGCCAGCAGGGCGGGACAGGGCACCTACGAGCAGTACTTC
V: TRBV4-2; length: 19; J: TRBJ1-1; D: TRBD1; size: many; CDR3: CASSQDPTRISGTGSEAFF; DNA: TGTGCCAGCAGCCAAGATCCTACTAGAATATCCGGGACAGGGTCTGAAGCTTTCTTT
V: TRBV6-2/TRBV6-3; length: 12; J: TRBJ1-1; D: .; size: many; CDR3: CASSYSRKGAFF; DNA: TGTGCCAGCAGTTACTCGAGAAAAGGAGCTTTCTTT
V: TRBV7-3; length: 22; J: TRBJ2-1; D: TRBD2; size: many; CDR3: CASSLTHKGAGTTGLAGGVQFF; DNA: TGTGCCAGCAGCTTAACACACAAGGGTGCAGGGACAACGGGACTAGCGGGGGGGGTGCAGTTCTTC
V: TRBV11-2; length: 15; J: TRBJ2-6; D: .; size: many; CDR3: CASSSIRSGANVLTF; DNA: TGTGCCAGCAGCTCGATTCGATCTGGGGCCAACGTCCTGACTTTC
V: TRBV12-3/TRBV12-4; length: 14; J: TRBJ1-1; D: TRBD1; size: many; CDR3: CASRTGTGNTEAFF; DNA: TGTGCCAGCAGGACCGGGACAGGGAACACTGAAGCTTTCTTT
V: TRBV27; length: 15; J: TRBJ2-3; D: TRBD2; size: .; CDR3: CASSLTSGGGDTQYF; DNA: TGTGCCAGCAGTTTGACTAGCGGGGGAGGGGATACGCAGTATTTT
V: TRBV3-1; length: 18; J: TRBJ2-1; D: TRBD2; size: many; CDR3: CASSQDWGSGRGNNEQFF; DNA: TGTGCCAGCAGCCAAGATTGGGGTAGCGGGAGGGGAAACAATGAGCAGTTCTTC
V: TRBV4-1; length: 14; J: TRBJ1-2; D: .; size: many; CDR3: CASSQAGVNYGYTF; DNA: TGCGCCAGCAGCCAGGCAGGCGTCAACTATGGCTACACCTTC
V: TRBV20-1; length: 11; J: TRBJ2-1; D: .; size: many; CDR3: CSATPSHEQFF; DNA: TGCAGTGCTACGCCCTCTCATGAGCAGTTCTTC
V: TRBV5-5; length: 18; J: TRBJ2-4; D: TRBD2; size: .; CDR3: CASSLSGLDVLAKNIQYF; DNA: TGTGCCAGCAGCTTGTCCGGACTAGACGTACTAGCCAAAAACATTCAGTACTTC
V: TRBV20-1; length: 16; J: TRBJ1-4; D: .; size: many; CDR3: CSARDQAQGIGEKLFF; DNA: TGCAGTGCTAGAGATCAGGCCCAGGGGATAGGTGAAAAACTGTTTTTT
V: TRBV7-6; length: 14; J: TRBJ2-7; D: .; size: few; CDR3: CASSSRRQGYEQYF; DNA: TGTGCCAGCAGCTCCCGCCGCCAGGGCTACGAGCAGTACTTC
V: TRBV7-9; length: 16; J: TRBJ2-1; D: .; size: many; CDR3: CASSSGALLSYNEQFF; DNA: TGTGCCAGCAGCTCAGGGGCCCTTCTTTCCTACAATGAGCAGTTCTTC
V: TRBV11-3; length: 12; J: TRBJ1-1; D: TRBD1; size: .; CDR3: CASSTGGFEAFF; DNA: TGTGCCAGCAGCACAGGGGGCTTTGAAGCTTTCTTT
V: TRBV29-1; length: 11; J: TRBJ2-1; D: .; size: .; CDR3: CSVVIRAEQFF; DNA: TGCAGCGTTGTGATCCGGGCCGAGCAGTTCTTC
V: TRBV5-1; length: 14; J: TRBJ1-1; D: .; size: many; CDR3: CASSLALQNTEAFF; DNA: TGCGCCAGCAGCTTGGCCCTGCAGAACACTGAAGCTTTCTTT
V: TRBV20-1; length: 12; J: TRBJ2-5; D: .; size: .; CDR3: CSARYMGETQYF; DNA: TGCAGTGCTCGATATATGGGGGAGACCCAGTACTTC